The T cell receptor beta chain described here comes from a study of molecular identifiers for immune sequencing clone quantification. Study outcomes and limitations: Barcode collisions between identical TCR molecules could shrink estimates of highly expanded clone sizes. Clones above 20 RNA copies contained over 97% of effector molecules and under 1% of naive molecules.

Sorting captured naive CD8 T cells as CD8+CD4-CCR7+CD45RA+. Unmatched junction bases numbered 5, after V lost 4 bases and J lost 5 bases. Germline values: CDR1 LNHDA, CDR2 SQIVND (reference sequence). This CDR3 has 14 residues. One entry per CDR3 protein results from TCRdb running MiXCR on the PCR reads. The repertoire holds hundreds of thousands of distinct CDR3 sequences, with 25% as singletons. This clonotype came up a few times. Its antigen is still unknown. Sequencing was performed on naive CD8+ T cells from blood, with Jurkat cell RNA spiked in. Subset described: FACS-sorted CD8+CD4-CCR7+CD45RA+ naive T cells. The receptor was isolated from a human donor in good health. Some libraries in this study had Jurkat cell RNA spiked in. The chain joins TRBV19 to TRBJ1-5; 7 bases line up with TRBD1. The CDR3 DNA is TGTGCCAGTAGTAGGGACAGCGCCCATCAGCCCCAGCATTTT. It specifies CASSRDSAHQPQHF.